A single TCR beta chain is shown here with its context. This entry is derived from a study of shared T cell receptors in the human thymus. The CDR3 length is 16 residues. Germline lookup yields CDR1 MDHEN and CDR2 SYDVKM. J lost 0 bases, V lost 3 bases, and 5 bases had no gene match. The protocol was immunoSEQ multiplex PCR, while the TCRdb copy is restricted to in-frame clones and leaves out a portion. The sample lists hundreds of thousands of clones, around 87% seen once, with more than 0.009% in the top ten. These records were also assigned to another study, of human thymus T cells. That source adds: Having surgery to correct congenital heart defects, healthy Finnish infants acted as the donors. Surgeons resected thymus tissue during corrective heart surgery. Unrelated people showed highly overlapping thymic repertoires, related research reported.

Material: thymocytes. V usage is TRBV28 and J usage is TRBJ2-3; 8 nucleotides agree with TRBD1. The clonotype originates from a boy under two years old with a congenital heart defect. CDR3 residues: CASSFPTGASTDTQYF. In nucleotides, the CDR3 is TGTGCCAGCAGTTTCCCGACAGGGGCTAGCACAGATACGCAGTATTTT.